Following are 28 T cell receptor beta chains from one sample sequenced in a study of blood T cell repertoires in COVID-19. Libraries were prepared by immunoSEQ multiplex PCR; TCRdb keeps only in-frame clonotypes and omits some of them. This table has some 510,000 clones, 88% appearing once. Sequenced: PBMCs or T cells enriched from blood (not recorded which). Receptors were obtained from a woman aged 35 to 49 who had recovered from COVID-19.

This chain uses TRBV7-2 with TRBJ2-3, with D hard to call. V lost 6 bases to trimming and J lost 0 bases, with 7 bases between them. The CDR3 covers 13 residues. CDR1 and CDR2 from the germline V gene are SGHTA and FQGNSA. As DNA, the CDR3 is TGTGCCAGCAGTCCGTTTAGCACAGATACGCAGTATTTT. Translation: CASSPFSTDTQYF.

V gene TRBV12-3 or TRBV12-4 combines with J gene TRBJ2-7; possibly TRBD1 for D (6 bases). The length of the CDR3 is 13 residues. V lost 6 bases and J 2 bases, leaving 11 bases between the germline ends. DNA of the CDR3: TGTGCCAGCAGCCTACAGGGAGCCTACGAGCAGTACTTC. This translates into CASSLQGAYEQYF.

The J gene is TRBJ2-2, the V gene TRBV9; 9 bases agree with TRBD2. Germline V lookup: CDR1 SGDLS, CDR2 YYNGEE. Losses at the gene ends were 1 base for V and 5 bases for J; bases not matched to a gene: 3. The CDR3 is made up of 15 amino acids. The CDR3 sequence is CASSVPAGGTGELFF. As DNA, the CDR3 is TGTGCCAGCAGCGTACCAGCGGGAGGAACCGGGGAGCTGTTTTTT. The full variable domain, its missing parts supplied by reference TRBV9 and TRBJ2-2, is DSGVTQTPKHLITATGQRVTLRCSPRSGDLSVYWYQQSLDQGLQFLIQYYNGEERAKGNILERFSAQQFPDLHSELNLSSLELGDSALYFCASSVPAGGTGELFFGEGSRLTVL.

This clone was counted a few times. The chain has TRBV27 and TRBJ2-1; possible D gene TRBD2, 6 bases. The ends were cut back, 5 bases at V and 2 bases at J, with 22 bases in the middle. The CDR3 loop spans 18 amino acids. CDR1 MNHEY and CDR2 SMNVEV come from the germline V gene (reference sequence). CDR3 DNA: TGTGCCAGCAGTAAAAATATCCGGAGCGGGTATCCCTACAATGAGCAGTTCTTC. Translation: CASSKNIRSGYPYNEQFF.

The gene calls are TRBV9 and TRBJ2-3, with 8 bases aligning to TRBD1. This CDR3 region has 15 residues. Germline V gene data show CDR1 as SGDLS and CDR2 as YYNGEE. V trimming: 4 bases; J trimming: 1 base; junction bases outside the gene matches: 5. This CDR3 reads CASSPGGGRTDTQYF. Written as DNA, the CDR3 is TGTGCCAGCAGCCCAGGGGGCGGGCGCACAGATACGCAGTATTTT.

The V gene is TRBV30, the J gene TRBJ1-2; weak D call: TRBD1 (5 bases). V was shortened by 0 bases and J by 6 bases, with 11 bases between the two germline ends. The length of the CDR3 is 13 residues. CDR1 is GTSNPN and CDR2 is SVGIG in the germline V gene (reference sequence). This CDR3 is CAWSVRRGDGYTF. In nucleotides, the CDR3 is TGTGCCTGGAGTGTACGTCGGGGGGATGGCTACACCTTC.

This rearrangement joins TRBV7-2 to TRBJ2-1; TRBD2 aligns across 10 bases. Germline assignment: CDR1 SGHTA and CDR2 FQGNSA. The CDR3 is 16 amino acids. V shed 5 bases and J 8 bases; nucleotides not matched to a gene: 12. Here the CDR3 DNA reads TGTGCCAGCAGCCCAGGGAGATCTAGCGGGAGACATGAGCAGTTCTTC. Amino acid sequence: CASSPGRSSGRHEQFF. The whole variable domain, filled in from reference TRBV7-2 and TRBJ2-1, reads GAGVSQSPSNKVTEKGKDVELRCDPISGHTALYWYRQSLGQGLEFLIYFQGNSAPDKSGLPSDRFSAERTGGSVSTLTIQRTQQEDSAVYLCASSPGRSSGRHEQFFGPGTRLTVL.

V usage is TRBV11-3 and J usage is TRBJ2-1; 7 bases line up with TRBD2. The CDR3 consists of 14 residues. Germline V gene lookup returns CDR1 SGHNT and CDR2 YENEEA. V gave up 5 bases and J gave up 6 bases; unmatched junction bases: 7. CDR3 loop: CASSARDYRNEQFF. The CDR3 coding sequence is TGTGCCAGCAGCGCCCGGGACTACCGCAATGAGCAGTTCTTC.

The genes are TRBV23-1 and TRBJ1-1; D gene uncertain. TRBV23-1 is identified as an open reading frame with a role that is uncertain. With 4 bases removed from V and 6 bases from J, the gap between germline ends came to 18 bases. The CDR3 length is 15 residues. The CDR3 coding sequence is TGCGCCAGCAGTCCTCCTCCTGGTACCTACGCTGAAGCTTTCTTT. This translates into CASSPPPGTYAEAFF.

The V and J genes are TRBV6-1 and TRBJ2-4; 9 nucleotides agree with TRBD2. The CDR3 is 20 residues long. Germline V gene sequence: CDR1 MNHNS, CDR2 SASEGT. V trimming: 1 base; J trimming: 0 bases; junction bases outside the gene matches: 13. The CDR3 loop is CASSEVGWVAGEVAKNIQYF. The CDR3, as DNA: TGTGCCAGCAGTGAAGTGGGGTGGGTAGCGGGGGAAGTAGCCAAAAACATTCAGTACTTC.

CDR3 DNA: TGTGCCAGCAGCTTAGGGCCAGGGGGTGGTCAGCCCCAGCATTTT. Its translation is CASSLGPGGGQPQHF. The chain carries TRBV7-2 and TRBJ1-5; the match to TRBD1 covers 7 bases. Germline V CDR1 and CDR2: SGHTA, FQGNSA. V lost 1 base to trimming and J lost 6 bases; unmatched junction nucleotides: 6. The CDR3 runs to 15 residues.

V and J are TRBV3-1 (or the pseudogene TRBV3-2) and TRBJ2-5; 8 bases are shared with TRBD2. The V and J ends lost 5 bases and 3 bases, in that order; junction bases with no gene match: 11. The CDR3 totals 16 residues. The germline CDR1 and CDR2 sequences are LGHDT and YNNKEL (reference sequence). CDR3 protein: CASSSGTRRREETQYF. Here the CDR3 DNA reads TGTGCCAGCAGCTCCGGGACTAGAAGGAGGGAAGAGACCCAGTACTTC.

This chain uses TRBV11-2 with TRBJ2-1; 7 bases are a match to TRBD2. Germline CDR1 reads SGHAT; CDR2 reads FQNNGV. Trimming at V came to 0 bases and at J to 0 bases, leaving 14 bases not matched to a gene. The CDR3 is 20 amino acids. Here the CDR3 reads CASSLEVGGPRENSYNEQFF. DNA of the CDR3: TGTGCCAGCAGCTTAGAGGTGGGAGGGCCCCGGGAGAACTCCTACAATGAGCAGTTCTTC.

This rearrangement joins TRBV2 to TRBJ2-7; the match to TRBD2 covers 13 bases. The CDR3 runs 16 residues. Germline lookup yields CDR1 SNHLY and CDR2 FYNNEI. Trimming removed 2 bases from V and 4 bases from J; junction bases left unmatched: 5. CDR3 DNA sequence: TGTGCCAGCAGTGAATGGGCGACTAGCGGGAGGTACGAGCAGTACTTC. Its translation: CASSEWATSGRYEQYF.

The chain has TRBV19 and TRBJ2-2; perhaps TRBD2 as D (6 bases). V was shortened by 6 bases and J by 6 bases, with 17 bases between the two germline ends. The germline V gene has CDR1 LNHDA and CDR2 SQIVND (reference sequence). CDR3 length equals 15 residues. CDR3 loop: CASSSSGGDAGELFF. DNA for the CDR3: TGTGCCAGTAGCTCCAGTGGAGGGGATGCCGGGGAGCTGTTTTTT. Full variable domain (remainder filled in from reference TRBV19 and TRBJ2-2): DGGITQSPKYLFRKEGQNVTLSCEQNLNHDAMYWYRQDPGQGLRLIYYSQIVNDFQKGDIAEGYSVSREKKESFPLTVTSAQKNPTAFYLCASSSSGGDAGELFFGEGSRLTVL.

The rearrangement uses TRBV4-3 and TRBJ2-7; D is undetermined. This CDR3 has 15 residues. Trimming cost V 6 bases and J 4 bases, with 19 bases left between them. The germline V gene encodes CDR1 LGHNA and CDR2 YSLEER. The CDR3 nucleotides are TGCGCCAGCAGTCCCTCCAGGCGCCCGATTTACGAGCAGTACTTC. It encodes CASSPSRRPIYEQYF.

The chain carries TRBV24-1 and TRBJ2-1; 8 bases line up with TRBD1. The V segment lost 6 bases and the J segment 7 bases; nucleotides outside the gene matches: 10. The CDR3 sequence is 15 residues long. Per germline, CDR1 KGHDR and CDR2 SFDVKD. This CDR3 reads CATSTDRGSRNEQFF. CDR3 nucleotides: TGTGCCACCAGTACTGACAGGGGTAGTAGAAATGAGCAGTTCTTC.

The chain has TRBV28 and TRBJ1-2; the match to TRBD1 covers 9 bases. Germline trimming cut 6 bases from V and 4 bases from J; bases unmatched to any gene: 9. The germline CDR1 and CDR2 sequences are MDHEN and SYDVKM. The CDR3 is 15 residues long. CDR3 sequence reads: CASRSGTGRSYGYTF. The CDR3 DNA sequence: TGTGCCAGCAGGTCCGGGACAGGGCGATCCTATGGCTACACCTTC.

CDR3 sequence (DNA): TGTGCCACCAGCAGAGATATTGGGCAGGGGGGTAGGGAGCTGTTTTTT. Translation gives CATSRDIGQGGRELFF. J is TRBJ2-2 and V is TRBV15; tentatively, D is TRBD1 (7 bases). Between the trimmed V and J ends, which lost 0 bases and 9 bases, there was a span of 17 bases. There are 16 residues in the CDR3. Germline values: CDR1 LNHNV, CDR2 YYDKDF (reference sequence).

This clone showed up just a few times. CDR3 in amino acids: CASSHSTGLAGGLETQYF. The CDR3, as DNA: TGTGCCAGCAGCCACTCGACGGGACTAGCGGGAGGGTTGGAGACCCAGTACTTC. This rearrangement joins TRBV3-1 (or the pseudogene TRBV3-2) to TRBJ2-5; 16 bases fit TRBD2. The CDR3 has 18 residues. V dropped 3 bases and J dropped 5; count of bases not matched to a gene: 9. The germline V gene has CDR1 LGHDT and CDR2 YNNKEL (reference sequence).

The chain combines TRBV9 with TRBJ2-3, with 9 positions matching TRBD2. Germline V gene lookup returns CDR1 SGDLS and CDR2 YYNGEE. V gave up 6 bases and J gave up 2 bases; unmatched junction bases: 7. There are 15 residues in the CDR3. DNA for the CDR3: TGTGCCAGCACCCTACTAGCGGGCCTCACAGATACGCAGTATTTT. Translated: CASTLLAGLTDTQYF.

The chain joins TRBV25-1 to TRBJ1-2; D may be TRBD1 (6 bases). The germline CDR1 and CDR2 sequences are MGHDK and SYGVNS. The CDR3 spans 17 residues. Trimming left V 7 bases short and J 7 bases short, with 28 bases between. The CDR3 reads CASILSGLTGTAVGYTF. The CDR3 coding sequence is TGTGCCAGCATTCTCTCTGGGCTCACAGGGACGGCTGTTGGCTACACCTTC.

The sample holds one count of this clone. V is TRBV18 and J is TRBJ2-1, with 12 positions matching TRBD2. The germline V gene encodes CDR1 KGHSH and CDR2 LQKENI. Unmatched junction bases numbered 3, after V lost 4 bases and J lost 5 bases. The length of the CDR3 is 15 residues. The CDR3 DNA reads as TGTGCCAGCTCACGGGGACTAGCGGGTGACAATGAGCAGTTCTTC. Protein product: CASSRGLAGDNEQFF.

This chain connects TRBV7-2 to TRBJ2-1, with 14 bases matching TRBD2. With V trimmed by 3 bases and J by 6 bases, 1 base remained unmatched. The CDR3 runs to 15 residues. Germline V CDR1 and CDR2: SGHTA, FQGNSA. CDR3 sequence: CASSFGLAGGNEQFF. The CDR3 bases are TGTGCCAGCAGCTTCGGACTAGCGGGAGGCAATGAGCAGTTCTTC. The full variable domain, with the rest looked up from reference TRBV7-2 and TRBJ2-1, is GAGVSQSPSNKVTEKGKDVELRCDPISGHTALYWYRQSLGQGLEFLIYFQGNSAPDKSGLPSDRFSAERTGGSVSTLTIQRTQQEDSAVYLCASSFGLAGGNEQFFGPGTRLTVL.

CDR3 protein: CASSLIVDQAEAFF. Here the CDR3 DNA reads TGCGCCAGCAGCTTGATAGTCGATCAGGCTGAAGCTTTCTTT. V and J are TRBV5-1 and TRBJ1-1; unclear D gene. Germline CDR1 reads SGHRS; CDR2 reads YFSETQ. Trimming stripped 1 base from V and 6 bases from J, with 13 bases between. CDR3 length: 14 residues.

The gene calls are TRBV4-2 and TRBJ1-1; 8 positions agree with TRBD1. The V gene's germline CDR1 is LGHNA and CDR2 YNFKEQ. The CDR3 sequence is 13 residues long. V lost 8 bases, J lost 11 bases, and 13 bases stayed unmatched. The CDR3 here is CASVPQGAPVAFF. The CDR3 DNA reads as TGTGCCAGCGTCCCTCAGGGGGCGCCGGTGGCTTTCTTT.

This sequence joins TRBV10-1 and TRBJ1-1; the D is unclear. This CDR3 has 13 residues. Germline V gene lookup returns CDR1 WNHNN and CDR2 SYGVQD (reference sequence). Deletions cut 3 bases from V and 1 base from J, with 6 bases between. The CDR3 DNA reads TGCGCCAGCAGTGAAATATCGAACACTGAAGCTTTCTTT. Its protein product is CASSEISNTEAFF.

The chain is built from TRBV18 and TRBJ1-1; 8 bases match TRBD1. V trimming: 5 bases; J trimming: 4 bases; junction bases outside the gene matches: 15. The CDR3 runs to 17 residues. Germline CDR1 and CDR2: KGHSH and LQKENI. The CDR3 DNA sequence: TGTGCCAGCTCATCGGACAGGGCAGGTTGGGGGAGCACTGAAGCTTTCTTT. It is translated as CASSSDRAGWGSTEAFF.